These 20 T cell receptor beta chains share one sample of origin, sequenced in a study of identical twins. TCRdb reprocessed the 5' RACE reads with MiXCR, giving one entry per CDR3 protein. Among about 1.7 million distinct CDR3 sequences, about 31% were seen once, and the ten largest hold more than 0.25%. Sequencing was done on a sample of cord blood. These receptors came from a newborn girl in good health.

V and J are TRBV5-5 and TRBJ2-1, with D possibly being TRBD1 or TRBD2 (5 bases each). This CDR3 region has 16 residues. The germline V gene encodes CDR1 SGHKS and CDR2 YYEKEE (reference sequence). The V end lost 5 bases, the J end lost 3 bases, and 18 bases lay between the germline ends. CDR3 amino acids: CASRYRDGLLYNEQFF. The CDR3 DNA reads as TGTGCCAGCAGGTACCGGGACGGACTTCTCTACAATGAGCAGTTCTTC.

The J gene is TRBJ1-5, the V gene TRBV2; D may be TRBD1 (5 bases). This CDR3 spans 14 amino acids. Trimming took off 7 bases at V and 2 bases at J, with 12 bases between the two ends. Germline CDR1 is SNHLY and CDR2 is FYNNEI. DNA of the CDR3: TGTGCCAGCATGCGGGACCATGGCAATCAGCCCCAGCATTTT. Translation: CASMRDHGNQPQHF.

The chain carries TRBV6-1 and TRBJ2-3; D is uncertain. V was trimmed by 6 bases and J by 4 bases, leaving 17 bases between them. The CDR3 has 15 amino acids. Germline loops: CDR1 MNHNS, CDR2 SASEGT. The CDR3 DNA is TGTGCCAGCAGCCTCAACCCCCAAGGAGCAGATACGCAGTATTTT. This translates into CASSLNPQGADTQYF.

This clonotype showed up just once. The chain links TRBV20-1 to TRBJ2-1, with D possibly matching TRBD1 (6 bases). CDR1 and CDR2 (germline): DFQATT, SNEGSKA (reference sequence). The CDR3 runs 14 residues. Trimming took 3 bases from V and 6 from J, leaving 15 bases between them. In nucleotides, the CDR3 is TGCAGTGCTAGCCGGGACACCCGGATCAATGAGCAGTTCTTC. Protein: CSASRDTRINEQFF.

The chain joins TRBV20-1 to TRBJ1-2; TRBD1 matches 7 bases. Germline loops: CDR1 DFQATT, CDR2 SNEGSKA (reference sequence). The CDR3 covers 14 residues. Trimming at V came to 3 bases and at J to 3 bases, leaving 7 bases not matched to a gene. In DNA, the CDR3 is TGCAGTGCTAGGCCCGTACAGGGGCACTATGGCTACACCTTC. Residues: CSARPVQGHYGYTF.

This clonotype showed up just a few times. The J gene is TRBJ2-3, the V gene TRBV12-3 or TRBV12-4; D may be TRBD2 (6 bases). Trimming left V 8 bases short and J 6 bases short, with 21 bases between. This CDR3 is built from 15 residues. The CDR3 loop is CASAVGGRGKDTQYF. In DNA, the CDR3 is TGTGCCAGCGCCGTAGGCGGGCGGGGCAAGGATACGCAGTATTTT.

This clonotype was detected only a few times. The chain carries TRBV7-2 and TRBJ2-7; 9 nucleotides align to TRBD1. Germline V CDR1 and CDR2: SGHTA, FQGNSA. The CDR3 totals 14 residues. V gave up 6 bases and J gave up 7 bases; unmatched junction bases: 10. The CDR3 loop is CASSSTGGVWEQYF. DNA for the CDR3: TGTGCCAGCAGTTCGACAGGGGGGGTTTGGGAGCAGTACTTC.

This chain connects TRBV5-1 to TRBJ1-2; no definite D call. Germline loops: CDR1 SGHRS, CDR2 YFSETQ. Trimming took off 4 bases at V and 7 bases at J, with 17 bases between the two ends. The CDR3 sequence is 14 residues long. The CDR3 protein is CASSTRRPGSGYTF. For the CDR3, the DNA is TGCGCCAGCAGCACACGCCGCCCCGGGAGTGGCTACACCTTC.

The chain has TRBV6-6 and TRBJ1-1, with unresolved D. Germline values: CDR1 MNHNY, CDR2 SVGAGI (reference sequence). The V gene lost 6 bases and the J gene lost 1 base, with 9 bases spanning the gap. This CDR3 region has 13 residues. CDR3 sequence (DNA): TGTGCCAGCAGCATATCGACGAACACTGAAGCTTTCTTT. It codes for CASSISTNTEAFF.

This clonotype was picked up many times. V usage is TRBV29-1 and J usage is TRBJ2-5, with no clear D. Germline CDR1 SQVTM, CDR2 ANQGSEA. V lost 6 bases, J lost 4 bases, and 18 bases lay in between. The CDR3 totals 14 residues. CDR3 in DNA: TGCAGCGTCGCCACTACCGAGGAGTTAGAGACCCAGTACTTC. This codes for CSVATTEELETQYF.

V gene TRBV6-2 or TRBV6-3 combines with J gene TRBJ2-5; D gene uncertain. Trimming shortened V by 6 bases and J by 5 bases, and 10 bases separated the two germline ends. CDR3 size: 12 residues. CDR1 and CDR2 from the germline V gene are MNHEY and SVGEGT. The CDR3 nucleotides read TGTGCCAGCAGCCCCCTCTTGGAGACCCAGTACTTC. It translates to CASSPLLETQYF.

This clonotype has just a few counts. This sequence joins TRBV6-2 or TRBV6-3 and TRBJ2-3; TRBD2 aligns across 7 bases. Germline assignment: CDR1 MNHEY and CDR2 SVGEGT. CDR3 length: 16 amino acids. V dropped 5 bases and J dropped 8; count of bases not matched to a gene: 16. The CDR3 loop is CASSKSPAGLMGTQYF. CDR3 DNA: TGTGCCAGCAGTAAGTCGCCAGCGGGGCTCATGGGTACGCAGTATTTT.

The chain has TRBV6-5 and TRBJ1-1, with TRBD1 as a possible D gene (6 bases). V was pared by 2 bases and J by 4 bases, with 11 bases between. There are 14 residues in the CDR3. Germline V gene lookup returns CDR1 MNHEY and CDR2 SVGAGI. The CDR3 loop reads CASSYGQIVTEAFF. The CDR3 bases are TGTGCCAGCAGTTACGGACAGATTGTCACTGAAGCTTTCTTT.

V gene TRBV29-1 combines with J gene TRBJ1-6; tentative D call: TRBD1 (5 bases). This CDR3 is built from 14 residues. CDR1 SQVTM and CDR2 ANQGSEA come from the germline V gene. DNA for the CDR3: TGCAGTGCTAGTGGAGGGAGGGGTAATTCACCCCTCCACTTT. Protein: CSASGGRGNSPLHF.

V is TRBV5-6 and J is TRBJ2-3, with D hard to call. The CDR3 length is 13 residues. V lost 1 base and J 2 bases, leaving 5 bases between the germline ends. Germline loops: CDR1 SGHDT, CDR2 YYEEEE. As DNA, the CDR3 is TGTGCCAGCAGCTTGCTTTTCACAGATACGCAGTATTTT. It is translated as CASSLLFTDTQYF.

This clonotype was found a few times. This chain uses TRBV20-1 with TRBJ2-1; D is unresolved. Germline CDR1 and CDR2: DFQATT and SNEGSKA (reference sequence). CDR3 length: 15 amino acids. V was clipped by 2 bases and J by 3 bases, with 14 bases between them. The CDR3 here is CSARWVTAVYNEQFF. Written as DNA, the CDR3 is TGCAGTGCTAGATGGGTAACTGCGGTCTACAATGAGCAGTTCTTC.

V gene TRBV28 combines with J gene TRBJ2-4; possible D gene TRBD2, 7 bases. The V end lost 5 bases, the J end lost 3 bases, and 17 bases lay between the germline ends. CDR1 MDHEN and CDR2 SYDVKM come from the germline V gene. This CDR3 spans 16 amino acids. The CDR3 here is CASSRLGGGGKNIQYF. CDR3 nucleotides: TGTGCCAGCAGTCGGTTAGGGGGGGGTGGCAAAAACATTCAGTACTTC.

CDR3 amino acids: CASSQGREGPDTQYF. As DNA, the CDR3 is TGTGCCAGCAGCCAAGGGAGGGAGGGCCCGGATACGCAGTATTTT. The chain combines TRBV6-5 with TRBJ2-3; 7 bases fit TRBD2. The CDR3 runs 15 residues. Looked up from germline, CDR1 is MNHEY and CDR2 is SVGAGI. V gave up 6 bases and J gave up 6 bases; unmatched junction bases: 12.

J is TRBJ2-1 and V is TRBV7-8, with 13 positions matching TRBD2. V lost 1 base and J lost 10; bases outside the gene matches: 4. The CDR3 totals 15 residues. Germline V gives CDR1 SGHVS, CDR2 FQNEAQ. Written as DNA, the CDR3 is TGTGCCAGCAGCTTAGGGACTAGCGGGAGAGTAGAGCAGTTCTTC. It encodes CASSLGTSGRVEQFF.

V and J are TRBV4-2 and TRBJ1-2; D gene ambiguous. Trimming took 1 base from V and 3 from J, leaving 18 bases between them. Germline loops: CDR1 LGHNA, CDR2 YNFKEQ. The CDR3 has 17 residues. The CDR3 protein is CASSQALEAGNYYGYTF. In nucleotides, the CDR3 is TGTGCCAGCAGCCAAGCCCTCGAGGCAGGCAACTACTATGGCTACACCTTC.